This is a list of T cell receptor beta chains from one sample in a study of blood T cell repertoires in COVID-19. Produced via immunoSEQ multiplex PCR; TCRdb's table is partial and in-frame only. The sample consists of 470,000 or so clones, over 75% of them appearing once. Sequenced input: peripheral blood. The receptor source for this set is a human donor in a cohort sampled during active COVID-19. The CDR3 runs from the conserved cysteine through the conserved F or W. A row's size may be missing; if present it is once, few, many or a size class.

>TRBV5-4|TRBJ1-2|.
CASSYDRGLEGYTF
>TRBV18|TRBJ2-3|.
CASSRDGAANTDTQYF
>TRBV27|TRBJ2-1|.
CASSFVASGRNEQFF
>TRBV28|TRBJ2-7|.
CASSRPGLAGASRDEQYF
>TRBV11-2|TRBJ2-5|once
CASSTGTSGTTRQETQYF
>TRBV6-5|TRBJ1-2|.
CASSYDGTDYGYTF
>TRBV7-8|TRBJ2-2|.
CASSLVTVNTGELFF
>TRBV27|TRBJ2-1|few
CASSPGLAGRSSYNEQFF
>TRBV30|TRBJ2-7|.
CAWTRTGQGAPQYF
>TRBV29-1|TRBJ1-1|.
CSVGGPNTEAFF
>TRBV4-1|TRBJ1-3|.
CASSQASEAGTIYF
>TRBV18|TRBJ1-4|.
CASSPTGTNEKLFF
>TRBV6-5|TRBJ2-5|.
CASSYAGGETQYF
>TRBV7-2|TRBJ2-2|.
CASRGDRHTGELFF
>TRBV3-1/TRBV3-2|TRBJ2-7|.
CASSHSGLAGVTNF
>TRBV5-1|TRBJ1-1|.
CASSFTGGNTEAFF
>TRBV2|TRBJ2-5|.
CASSGLAGVGRETQYF
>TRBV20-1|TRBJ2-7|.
CSASLGPPDEQYF
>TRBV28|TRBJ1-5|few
CASTASGGNNQPQHF
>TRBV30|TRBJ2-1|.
CAWSKRTSGNDEQFF
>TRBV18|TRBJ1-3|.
CASSMGEVRGTGNTIYF
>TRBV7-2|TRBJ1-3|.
CASSPLSGNTIYF
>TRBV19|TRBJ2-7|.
CASSLRQGFGYEQYF
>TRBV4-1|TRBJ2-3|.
CASSQERASGDTDTQYF
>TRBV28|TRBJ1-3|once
CASGGTPHSGNTIYF
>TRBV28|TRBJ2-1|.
CASSTPGLAGWKGSYNEQFF
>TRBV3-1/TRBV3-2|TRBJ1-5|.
CASSQESSNQPQHF
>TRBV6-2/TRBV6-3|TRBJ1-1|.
CASSYTDRVAFF
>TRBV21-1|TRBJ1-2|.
CASSPQRRQGLCGYTF
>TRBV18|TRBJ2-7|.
CASSPPGTGTLYEQYF
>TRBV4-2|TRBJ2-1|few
CASSQDFRQGHNEQFF
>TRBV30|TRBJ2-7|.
CAWTNRRGKVRYEQYF
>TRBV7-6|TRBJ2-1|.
CASSPAGSSSYNEQFF
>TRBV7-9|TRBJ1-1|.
CASSLEEVNPPTF
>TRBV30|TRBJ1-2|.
CAWSQGAPLGYTF
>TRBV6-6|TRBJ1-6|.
CASSLQENNSPLHF
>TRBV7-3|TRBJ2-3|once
CASSLLAVPRGTQYF
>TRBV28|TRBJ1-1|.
CASSLYRGMNTEAFF
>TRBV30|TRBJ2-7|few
CAWSGQYEQYF
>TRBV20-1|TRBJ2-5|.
CSASIASGRGETQYF
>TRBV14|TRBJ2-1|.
CASSQDQGLNQFF
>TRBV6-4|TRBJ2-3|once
CASRKTSGTHTDTQYF
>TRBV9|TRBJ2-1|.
CASSVELGLAANEQFF
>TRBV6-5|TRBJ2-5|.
CASRGTSGHQETQYF
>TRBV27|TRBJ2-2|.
CASSRRLAGNSGELFF
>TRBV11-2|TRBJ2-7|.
CASTRMGQNYEQYF
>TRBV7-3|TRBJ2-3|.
CASSLLGTVEDTQYF
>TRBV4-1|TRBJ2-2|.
CASSSVPGVVTGELFF
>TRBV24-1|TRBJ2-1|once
CATRPGTHGARNEQFF
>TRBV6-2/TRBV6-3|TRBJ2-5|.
CASSFGLAGGMSKTQYF
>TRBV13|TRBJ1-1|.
CASSLGSRGTGAFF
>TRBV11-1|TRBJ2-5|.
CASSLDAGGGKTQYF
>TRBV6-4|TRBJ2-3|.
CASSENGGGGQYF
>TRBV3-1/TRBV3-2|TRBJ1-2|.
CASSSRALYTF